The following is a T cell receptor beta chain sequence with its context. The antigen remains undetermined. Germline V gene lookup returns CDR1 LNHDA and CDR2 SQIVND (reference sequence). There are 13 residues in the CDR3. The V end lost 5 bases, the J end lost 5 bases, and 13 bases lay between the germline ends. All the patients suffered relapse after autologous stem cell transplantation, and brentuximab vedotin exposure differed. Magnetic negative selection was used to purify CD8+ T cells from thawed PBMCs. Here immunoSEQ multiplex PCR was the method, and the copy in TCRdb shows in-frame clones only, minus some. The table lists about 1,500 clones, less than 85% of them singletons. These data originate in a study of PD-1 blockade in classical Hodgkin lymphoma. Study-level findings and limits: For complete responders, baseline diversity was comparable to that of newly diagnosed patients. Factors driving the repertoire differences, possibly disease activity or prior therapy, remain undefined. Newly diagnosed patients were reported to start with lower TCR diversity than healthy donors.

The chain joins TRBV19 to TRBJ2-7, with D uncertain. The receptor was isolated from a human donor with classical Hodgkin lymphoma. Source: CD8+ T cells from blood, taken at baseline. The CDR3 DNA is TGTGCCAGTAGTCTAGTTGTGTTCAACGAGCAGTACTTC. This translates into CASSLVVFNEQYF.